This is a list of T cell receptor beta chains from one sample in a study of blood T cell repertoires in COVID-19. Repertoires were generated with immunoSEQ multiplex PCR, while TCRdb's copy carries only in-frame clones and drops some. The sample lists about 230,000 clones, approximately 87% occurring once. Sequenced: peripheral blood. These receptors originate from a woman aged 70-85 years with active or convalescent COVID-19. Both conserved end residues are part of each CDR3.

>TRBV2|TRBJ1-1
CASSGQGNTEAFF
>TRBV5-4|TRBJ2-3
CASSLAELGTDTQYF
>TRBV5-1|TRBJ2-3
CASSFGGGTDTQYF
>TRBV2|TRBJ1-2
CASLAGMGREEAGYTF
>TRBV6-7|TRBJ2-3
CASRSGEEPTDTQYF
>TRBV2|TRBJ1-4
CASSYTPAGGEKLFF
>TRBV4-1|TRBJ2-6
CASSPLPTFGSGANVLTF
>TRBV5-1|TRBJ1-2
CASSWDRANYGYTF
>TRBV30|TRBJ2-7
CAWSVSGGTLHEQYF
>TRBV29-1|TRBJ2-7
CSVGTSGLGEQYF
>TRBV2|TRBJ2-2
CASSNTMGAANTGELFF